Below, 12 T cell receptor beta chains from the same sample are listed, as sequenced in a study of blood T cells in healthy people across ages. A second PCR, run for roughly 7 to 11 cycles, used a sample-barcoded 5' primer plus a J-beta primer mix. TCRdb re-called the 5' RACE reads with MiXCR, one entry per CDR3 protein. The sample includes about 830,000 distinct CDR3 sequences, 62% of them seen just once. Sequencing input: blood. These receptors all stem from a young man in good health.

This clonotype was detected a few times. The chain couples TRBV4-3 to TRBJ1-1; no clear D gene. V lost 3 bases and J lost 5, with 10 bases in between. Germline values: CDR1 LGHNA, CDR2 YSLEER. CDR3 length: 13 amino acids. CDR3 amino acids: CASSQQFGTEAFF. CDR3 nucleotides: TGCGCCAGCAGCCAGCAGTTTGGGACTGAAGCTTTCTTT.

This clonotype has just one count. The V and J genes are TRBV10-3 and TRBJ2-3; 8 bases line up with TRBD2. J gave up 6 bases and V 8 bases, and 10 bases lay outside the gene matches. The CDR3 covers 14 residues. The germline gives CDR1 ENHRY, CDR2 SYGVKD. DNA of the CDR3: TGTGCCATCGGCAGAGCGGGGGAAATGGATACGCAGTATTTT. Encoded protein: CAIGRAGEMDTQYF.

The chain couples TRBV7-2 to TRBJ1-6; D is undetermined. Per the germline V gene, CDR1 is SGHTA and CDR2 is FQGNSA. The CDR3 runs 12 residues. V was cut by 1 base and J by 11 bases, with 6 bases left in between. CDR3: CASSLGQAPLHF. In nucleotides, the CDR3 is TGTGCCAGCAGCTTAGGCCAGGCACCCCTCCACTTT.

The V call is TRBV29-1, the J call TRBJ2-5; D unresolved. Germline lookup yields CDR1 SQVTM and CDR2 ANQGSEA. The CDR3 length is 14 residues. Trimming left V 0 bases short and J 4 bases short, with 12 bases between. The chain's CDR3 is CSVEDLYWGETQYF. DNA for the CDR3: TGCAGCGTTGAAGATCTCTATTGGGGAGAGACCCAGTACTTC.

The V gene is TRBV9, the J gene TRBJ1-2, with TRBD1 matching 7 bases. Germline-derived CDR1 and CDR2 are SGDLS and YYNGEE. The CDR3 length is 18 residues. After removal of 4 bases from V and 4 bases from J, the junction contained 19 bases not matched to a gene. The CDR3 protein is CASSSRKGTESVSYGYTF. In DNA form, the CDR3 reads TGTGCCAGCAGCTCCCGGAAGGGGACAGAGAGCGTGAGCTATGGCTACACCTTC.

This clonotype occurred a few times. V usage is TRBV29-1 and J usage is TRBJ2-3; 11 bases are shared with TRBD2. The length of the CDR3 is 14 residues. From germline, CDR1 is SQVTM and CDR2 ANQGSEA. V dropped 7 bases and J dropped 2; count of bases not matched to a gene: 5. This CDR3 is CSGRLAGTTDTQYF. CDR3 bases: TGCAGCGGGCGACTAGCGGGGACCACAGATACGCAGTATTTT.

The chain uses TRBV25-1 and TRBJ2-1, with D tentatively TRBD1 (5 bases). Germline lookup yields CDR1 MGHDK and CDR2 SYGVNS. V was shortened by 5 bases and J by 10 bases, with 6 bases between the two germline ends. The CDR3 is 10 residues long. CDR3 loop: CASSRGEQFF. CDR3 DNA sequence: TGTGCCAGCAGTAGGGGCGAGCAGTTCTTC.

The J gene is TRBJ2-3, the V gene TRBV5-5, with D unresolved. Trimming stripped 2 bases from V and 1 base from J, with 11 bases between. CDR3 length equals 15 residues. In germline, CDR1 is SGHKS, CDR2 YYEKEE (reference sequence). The CDR3 reads CASSFRPEGTDTQYF. The CDR3, as DNA: TGTGCCAGCAGCTTCAGACCCGAGGGCACAGATACGCAGTATTTT. Looking up the rest from reference TRBV5-5 and TRBJ2-3 gives the full variable domain: DAGVTQSPTHLIKTRGQQVTLRCSPISGHKSVSWYQQVLGQGPQFIFQYYEKEERGRGNFPDRFSARQFPNYSSELNVNALLLGDSALYLCASSFRPEGTDTQYFGPGTRLTVL.

The rearrangement uses TRBV7-2 and TRBJ1-2; 7 bases line up with TRBD1. V lost 7 bases, J lost 5 bases, and 4 bases stayed unmatched. Looked up from germline, CDR1 is SGHTA and CDR2 is FQGNSA. This CDR3 has 12 amino acids. CDR3 region: CASTRGSYGYTF. For the CDR3, the DNA is TGTGCCAGCACCAGGGGGAGTTATGGCTACACCTTC.

The table lists this clonotype with a few counts. The V and J genes are TRBV20-1 and TRBJ2-5; 10 bases are a match to TRBD1. Germline CDR1 is DFQATT and CDR2 is SNEGSKA (reference sequence). The CDR3 is made up of 14 amino acids. V was pared by 6 bases and J by 7 bases, with 11 bases of the junction left unmatched. CDR3 nucleotides: TGCAGTGCCAGAATACGGGACAGGGGTTGGACCCAGTACTTC. Translated, it gives CSARIRDRGWTQYF.

The chain recombines TRBV12-3 or TRBV12-4 with TRBJ2-7; 12 nucleotides line up with TRBD2. The V segment lost 4 bases and the J segment 6 bases; nucleotides outside the gene matches: 7. This CDR3 contains 15 residues. The CDR3 sequence: CASSSTSGSPGEQYF. CDR3 nucleotide sequence: TGTGCCAGCAGTTCGACTAGCGGGAGTCCTGGCGAGCAGTACTTC.

V usage is TRBV28 and J usage is TRBJ2-5; D is ambiguous. The CDR3 extends over 13 amino acids. Per germline, CDR1 MDHEN and CDR2 SYDVKM. V shed 6 bases and J shed 0 bases, with 8 bases lying between them. Here the CDR3 reads CASRWIYQETQYF. Written as DNA, the CDR3 is TGTGCCAGCAGATGGATTTACCAAGAGACCCAGTACTTC.